These 3 T cell receptor beta chains share one sample of origin, sequenced in a study of cytomegalovirus exposure and HLA in healthy donors. With 60 Vbeta and 13 Jbeta primers, the PCR was carried out. Sequenced by immunoSEQ multiplex PCR; TCRdb stores in-frame clones only, minus some. The sample has approximately 200,000 clones, 60% to 85% seen once; the top ten hold approximately 1.5%. The sequencing input was PBMCs. The origin of the receptors is a girl aged 5 to 17 in good health and CMV-seropositive.

This chain uses TRBV7-9 with TRBJ1-3, with a weak D call TRBD1 (6 bases). The germline V gene has CDR1 SEHNR and CDR2 FQNEAQ (reference sequence). This CDR3 is built from 18 residues. V lost 4 bases to trimming and J lost 0 bases, with 19 bases between them. The CDR3 sequence: CASSSNRQVITSGNTIYF. The DNA for the CDR3 is TGTGCCAGCAGCTCAAATCGACAGGTGATCACCTCTGGAAACACCATATATTTT.

The chain carries TRBV6-5 and TRBJ1-6; 8 nucleotides agree with TRBD1. V lost 6 bases and J lost 12; bases outside the gene matches: 7. The CDR3 runs 13 residues. The V gene's germline CDR1 is MNHEY and CDR2 SVGAGI. The CDR3 is CASRGQGVLPLHF. In DNA form, the CDR3 reads TGTGCCAGCAGAGGACAGGGTGTTTTACCCCTCCACTTT.

This clone was detected a few times. The V gene is TRBV27, the J gene TRBJ1-3, with TRBD1 identical over 7 bases. The CDR3 is made up of 14 amino acids. J lost 0 bases, V lost 5 bases, and 1 base had no gene match. Germline V CDR1 and CDR2: MNHEY, SMNVEV (reference sequence). The CDR3 here is CASSRQGSGNTIYF. The CDR3, as DNA: TGTGCCAGCAGTAGACAGGGCTCTGGAAACACCATATATTTT.